The 2 T cell receptor beta chains below come from one sample, sequenced in a study of blood T cell repertoires in COVID-19. TCRdb's table, derived via immunoSEQ multiplex PCR, lists solely in-frame clones and lacks some. The sample lists about 150,000 clones, approximately 80% occurring once. Sequenced material: peripheral blood. The receptors stem from a woman aged 50 to 60 with acute or convalescent COVID-19.

A single count supports this clone. The CDR3 DNA reads as TGCGCCAGCAGCCAAGGACAGCCTACTAGCACAGATACGCAGTATTTT. It encodes CASSQGQPTSTDTQYF. This chain uses TRBV4-1 with TRBJ2-3, with D possibly being TRBD1 (5 bases). Trimming removed 1 base from V and 0 bases from J, with 11 bases in between. The germline gives CDR1 MGHRA, CDR2 YSYEKL. The CDR3 sequence is 16 residues long.

The chain uses TRBV6-2 or TRBV6-3 and TRBJ2-3; 11 nucleotides agree with TRBD2. The CDR3 runs 17 residues. Per the germline V gene, CDR1 is MNHEY and CDR2 is SVGEGT. V lost 2 bases and J lost 3; bases outside the gene matches: 7. The CDR3 nucleotides are TGTGCCAGCAGTTACCCCCTAGCGGGGGGACGAACAGATACGCAGTATTTT. It is translated as CASSYPLAGGRTDTQYF.